These 26 T cell receptor beta chains were all obtained from the same sample, sequenced in a study of blood T cell repertoires in COVID-19. TCRdb's copy holds only in-frame clones and misses some; the assay was immunoSEQ multiplex PCR. The sample shows about 210,000 clones, 90% to 95% of them seen only once. Sequences were obtained from peripheral blood. The receptor set was obtained from a man under 40 with acute or convalescent COVID-19.

This chain connects TRBV9 to TRBJ1-5; 8 nucleotides match TRBD1. The CDR3 is made up of 15 amino acids. Per the germline V gene, CDR1 is SGDLS and CDR2 is YYNGEE. With V trimmed by 3 bases and J by 6 bases, 8 bases remained unmatched. In nucleotides, the CDR3 is TGTGCCAGCAGCGCCGGACAGGGCCGCAGTCAGCCCCAGCATTTT. It translates to CASSAGQGRSQPQHF.

The chain carries TRBV28 and TRBJ1-4, with TRBD1 identical over 10 bases. Germline V gives CDR1 MDHEN, CDR2 SYDVKM. The CDR3 covers 15 residues. The V segment lost 10 bases and the J segment 3 bases; nucleotides outside the gene matches: 8. The CDR3 protein is CATETGGIANEKLFF. For the CDR3, the DNA is TGTGCCACCGAGACAGGGGGCATCGCTAATGAAAAACTGTTTTTT.

The V call is TRBV5-1, the J call TRBJ1-1; D may be TRBD1 (6 bases). From germline, CDR1 is SGHRS and CDR2 YFSETQ. The CDR3 runs 14 residues. The V gene lost 0 bases and the J gene lost 2 bases, with 8 bases spanning the gap. CDR3 bases: TGCGCCAGCAGCTTGGGACAGGTCAACACTGAAGCTTTCTTT. It encodes CASSLGQVNTEAFF.

Note on this clone: Other DNA sequences within the sample encode an identical CDR3. This chain uses TRBV3-1 (or the pseudogene TRBV3-2) with TRBJ1-2; tentative D call: TRBD1 (6 bases). This CDR3 spans 14 amino acids. The germline V and J ends were trimmed by 3 bases and 6 bases, with 14 bases remaining between them. Germline CDR1 reads LGHDT; CDR2 reads YNNKEL (reference sequence). The DNA for the CDR3 is TGTGCCAGCAGCCAGGATATTTCAGGGGATGGCTACACCTTC. It encodes CASSQDISGDGYTF.

This clone was recorded a few times. This chain connects TRBV28 to TRBJ1-5; 7 bases fit TRBD1. Germline CDR1 is MDHEN and CDR2 is SYDVKM. CDR3 length: 16 amino acids. Losses at the gene ends were 5 bases for V and 5 bases for J; bases not matched to a gene: 12. Here the CDR3 reads CASSPIRTGNYQPQHF. Here the CDR3 DNA reads TGTGCCAGCAGTCCAATACGGACAGGCAACTATCAGCCCCAGCATTTT.

The chain carries TRBV2 and TRBJ2-1; TRBD2 aligns across 14 bases. The CDR3 runs to 18 residues. Germline CDR1 and CDR2: SNHLY and FYNNEI. V shed 6 bases and J 8 bases; nucleotides not matched to a gene: 15. CDR3 nucleotide sequence: TGTGCCAGCAGGGGACGGACTAGCGGGGGGTTTACGGCGGATGAGCAGTTCTTC. Encoded protein: CASRGRTSGGFTADEQFF.

The chain couples TRBV6-5 to TRBJ2-7; 9 nucleotides match TRBD2. With 2 bases clipped from V and 2 bases from J, the junction kept 4 bases outside the gene matches. The CDR3 spans 15 residues. Germline CDR1 MNHEY, CDR2 SVGAGI. In nucleotides, the CDR3 is TGTGCCAGCAGTTACAGCGGGGGGTTGACCTACGAGCAGTACTTC. Its translation: CASSYSGGLTYEQYF.

The V call is TRBV6-5, the J call TRBJ2-7; TRBD1 matches 10 bases. With V trimmed by 4 bases and J by 6 bases, 12 bases remained unmatched. In germline, CDR1 is MNHEY, CDR2 SVGAGI. This CDR3 region has 16 residues. CDR3 coding DNA: TGTGCCAGCAGTTGGACGGTCGGGACAGGGGACGGCGAGCAGTACTTC. It specifies CASSWTVGTGDGEQYF.

The chain joins TRBV13 to TRBJ2-1, with a weak D call TRBD2 (5 bases). The V and J ends lost 5 bases and 10 bases respectively, with 15 bases between them. The CDR3 has 13 amino acids. Germline CDR1 and CDR2: PRHDT and FYEKMQ (reference sequence). CDR3 region: CASSRPPSSEQFF. The CDR3 DNA follows: TGTGCCAGCAGCCGCCCTCCTAGCAGCGAGCAGTTCTTC.

The chain combines TRBV7-3 with TRBJ1-1, with TRBD1 as a possible D gene (6 bases). This CDR3 is 12 amino acids long. Germline V lookup: CDR1 SGHTA, CDR2 FQGTGA. V lost 0 bases to trimming and J lost 8 bases, with 7 bases between them. This CDR3 reads CASSLTGTEAFF. The DNA for the CDR3 is TGTGCCAGCAGCTTAACGGGGACAGAAGCTTTCTTT.

The chain links TRBV13 to TRBJ2-2; 12 positions agree with TRBD2. The CDR3 totals 17 residues. Germline CDR1 and CDR2: PRHDT and FYEKMQ (reference sequence). V trimming: 6 bases; J trimming: 4 bases; junction bases outside the gene matches: 9. The CDR3, as DNA: TGTGCCAGCAGTGTTACTAGCGGGGGGACCCTCACCGGGGAGCTGTTTTTT. Residues: CASSVTSGGTLTGELFF.

The chain links TRBV5-1 to TRBJ2-1, with 9 bases that match TRBD2. The CDR3 sequence is 16 residues long. Germline trimming cut 0 bases from V and 3 bases from J; bases unmatched to any gene: 4. In germline, CDR1 is SGHRS, CDR2 YFSETQ. The CDR3 protein is CASSLVVAGVYNEQFF. CDR3 DNA: TGCGCCAGCAGCTTGGTGGTAGCGGGAGTCTACAATGAGCAGTTCTTC.

This clone was recorded only once. This specimen includes other DNA sequences encoding the same CDR3. The genes are TRBV30 and TRBJ1-1; no clear D gene. The CDR3 consists of 11 residues. Looked up from germline, CDR1 is GTSNPN and CDR2 is SVGIG (reference sequence). V was cut by 5 bases and J by 4 bases, with 8 bases left in between. CDR3 protein: CAWARGTEAFF. CDR3 DNA sequence: TGTGCCTGGGCCCGAGGCACTGAAGCTTTCTTT.

The chain has TRBV28 and TRBJ1-6; D might be TRBD1 (5 bases). Germline V gene sequence: CDR1 MDHEN, CDR2 SYDVKM. Trimming removed 7 bases at V and 6 bases at J, with 13 bases between. This CDR3 has 14 amino acids. The CDR3 is CASIPGDFNSPLHF. The CDR3 DNA is TGTGCCAGCATCCCTGGGGACTTTAATTCACCCCTCCACTTT.

The chain recombines TRBV24-1 with TRBJ2-5; the D gene is possibly TRBD2 (6 bases). Trimming removed 5 bases at V and 0 bases at J, with 12 bases between. The CDR3 spans 15 residues. Germline loops: CDR1 KGHDR, CDR2 SFDVKD. For the CDR3, the DNA is TGTGCCACCAGTGGTGCCGCGGGGTACCAAGAGACCCAGTACTTC. Translating it yields CATSGAAGYQETQYF.

The chain combines TRBV10-3 with TRBJ2-7; D remains unclear. Trimming stripped 0 bases from V and 0 bases from J, with 15 bases between. The CDR3 extends over 17 amino acids. From germline, CDR1 is ENHRY and CDR2 SYGVKD. In DNA form, the CDR3 reads TGTGCCATCAGTGAGTCGTCACAGCACTTGTCCTCCTACGAGCAGTACTTC. It specifies CAISESSQHLSSYEQYF.

V and J are TRBV5-5 and TRBJ2-1; maybe TRBD2 (5 bases). The CDR3 is made up of 12 amino acids. V lost 0 bases to trimming and J lost 12 bases, with 10 bases between them. CDR1 is SGHKS and CDR2 is YYEKEE in the germline V gene (reference sequence). The CDR3 bases are TGTGCCAGCAGCTTGGTGAGAGAGGGGCAGTTCTTC. It yields the protein CASSLVREGQFF.

This chain connects TRBV6-1 to TRBJ1-2; 9 bases are a match to TRBD1. The germline V gene has CDR1 MNHNS and CDR2 SASEGT. Trimming removed 4 bases from V and 3 bases from J; junction bases left unmatched: 9. This CDR3 contains 16 residues. The CDR3 region is CASSARTGVIDYGYTF. In DNA form, the CDR3 reads TGTGCCAGCAGTGCCCGGACAGGGGTTATCGACTATGGCTACACCTTC.

The chain uses TRBV18 and TRBJ2-1; 10 nucleotides align to TRBD2. V gave up 5 bases and J gave up 7 bases; unmatched junction bases: 11. The CDR3 covers 16 residues. The germline gives CDR1 KGHSH, CDR2 LQKENI. The CDR3 loop reads CASSAEAGGPQNEQFF. DNA for the CDR3: TGTGCCAGCTCAGCCGAAGCGGGGGGGCCACAGAATGAGCAGTTCTTC.

The V gene is TRBV5-4, the J gene TRBJ1-3, with 11 positions matching TRBD1. CDR3 length: 14 amino acids. J gave up 7 bases and V 4 bases, and 4 bases lay outside the gene matches. CDR1 SGHNT and CDR2 YYREEE come from the germline V gene (reference sequence). CDR3 in amino acids: CASSQDRGLNTIYF. The CDR3 DNA sequence: TGTGCCAGCAGCCAGGACAGGGGGCTGAACACCATATATTTT.

The rearrangement joins TRBV14 to TRBJ2-1; 12 bases are a match to TRBD2. This CDR3 has 17 residues. Germline V gene lookup returns CDR1 SGHDN and CDR2 FVKESK. Trimming cost V 3 bases and J 6 bases; bases outside gene matches: 9. The chain's CDR3 is CASSHRWLAGGGNEQFF. CDR3 sequence (DNA): TGTGCCAGCAGCCACCGTTGGCTAGCGGGAGGGGGCAATGAGCAGTTCTTC.

This chain uses TRBV11-1 with TRBJ2-1, with D possibly being TRBD2 (6 bases). Germline CDR1 reads SGHAT; CDR2 reads FQDESV (reference sequence). V was clipped by 1 base and J by 9 bases, with 13 bases between them. This CDR3 region has 14 residues. The CDR3 region is CASSLEEGFSEQFF. The CDR3 bases are TGTGCCAGCAGCTTAGAGGAGGGGTTTAGTGAGCAGTTCTTC.

In regard to this clone: In the same sample, other DNA sequences code for this CDR3. This chain uses TRBV28 with TRBJ2-7, with 9 bases matching TRBD2. Germline assignment: CDR1 MDHEN and CDR2 SYDVKM. V shed 1 base and J 3 bases; nucleotides not matched to a gene: 1. The CDR3 sequence is 14 residues long. CDR3 sequence reads: CASSLLAGVYEQYF. The CDR3 DNA sequence: TGTGCCAGCAGTTTATTAGCGGGAGTCTACGAGCAGTACTTC.

This rearrangement joins TRBV6-5 to TRBJ2-1; 9 nucleotides agree with TRBD2. CDR3 length: 14 residues. Germline lookup yields CDR1 MNHEY and CDR2 SVGAGI. Germline trimming cut 7 bases from V and 5 bases from J; bases unmatched to any gene: 6. The CDR3: CASNKRGADNEQFF. For the CDR3, the DNA is TGTGCCAGCAACAAGCGGGGGGCCGACAATGAGCAGTTCTTC.

The V call is TRBV29-1, the J call TRBJ2-1; D is undetermined. The V gene lost 4 bases and the J gene lost 0 bases, with 10 bases spanning the gap. Germline V gene data show CDR1 as SQVTM and CDR2 as ANQGSEA. This CDR3 spans 14 amino acids. In nucleotides, the CDR3 is TGCAGCGTTGCACTATTGGGCTCCTACAATGAGCAGTTCTTC. Translation gives CSVALLGSYNEQFF.

This clone has a single count. The chain recombines TRBV30 with TRBJ1-3; TRBD1 agrees at 8 bases. CDR3 size: 13 residues. From germline, CDR1 is GTSNPN and CDR2 SVGIG (reference sequence). J was trimmed by 3 bases and V by 8 bases; bases with no gene match: 6. The DNA for the CDR3 is TGTGCCGTCAGGGGGCGCTATGGAAACACCATATATTTT. Protein sequence: CAVRGRYGNTIYF.